The 19 T cell receptor beta chains in this list originate from one sample, sequenced in a study of shared clonotypes between healthy human individuals. Produced via immunoSEQ multiplex PCR; TCRdb's table is partial and in-frame only. The sample includes a few million clones, around 94% of them seen just once. Sequencing was performed on naive CD4+ T cells sorted from blood. This sample's subset: CD45RA+ positively selected. The source is a man aged 18-30 years in good health.

The count of this clone is one. Here the CDR3 DNA reads TGTGCCAGCAGTGATAAAAGGGATAATCAGCCCCAGCATTTT. Translated: CASSDKRDNQPQHF. The J gene is TRBJ1-5, the V gene TRBV2; no firm D call. The ends were cut back, 3 bases at V and 4 bases at J, with 10 bases in the middle. The CDR3 runs 14 residues. Germline loops: CDR1 SNHLY, CDR2 FYNNEI.

V usage is TRBV9 and J usage is TRBJ2-1, with 8 nucleotides matching TRBD1. The CDR3 is 14 amino acids. After removal of 3 bases from V and 8 bases from J, the junction contained 7 bases not matched to a gene. Germline V CDR1 and CDR2: SGDLS, YYNGEE. The CDR3 reads CASSARQGRDEQFF. As DNA, the CDR3 is TGTGCCAGCAGCGCCAGACAGGGGCGCGATGAGCAGTTCTTC.

The chain joins TRBV29-1 to TRBJ1-1; 9 nucleotides align to TRBD1. The CDR3 length is 14 residues. With V trimmed by 7 bases and J by 3 bases, 9 bases remained unmatched. Germline-derived CDR1 and CDR2 are SQVTM and ANQGSEA. The CDR3 sequence: CSGARDRADTEAFF. CDR3 nucleotides: TGCAGCGGAGCCCGGGACAGGGCTGACACTGAAGCTTTCTTT.

The chain is built from TRBV25-1 and TRBJ1-5; 9 nucleotides line up with TRBD1. V lost 6 bases and J lost 4; bases outside the gene matches: 4. This CDR3 region has 14 residues. Germline CDR1 is MGHDK and CDR2 is SYGVNS. The CDR3 protein is CASRGQGANQPQHF. In nucleotides, the CDR3 is TGTGCCAGCAGGGGACAGGGAGCTAATCAGCCCCAGCATTTT.

The V call is TRBV2, the J call TRBJ1-5, with D uncertain. Germline V gene lookup returns CDR1 SNHLY and CDR2 FYNNEI. The CDR3 covers 12 residues. V was cut by 6 bases and J by 7 bases, with 10 bases left in between. The CDR3 region has the DNA TGTGCCAGCAGCACGGATTACCAGCCCCAGCATTTT. Its translation is CASSTDYQPQHF.

This chain links TRBV28 with TRBJ2-7; the D gene is possibly TRBD1 (5 bases). Germline loops: CDR1 MDHEN, CDR2 SYDVKM. Trimming took off 6 bases at V and 2 bases at J, with 14 bases between the two ends. The CDR3 runs to 14 residues. The CDR3 sequence is CASSPSRAPYEQYF. The CDR3 nucleotides read TGTGCCAGCAGCCCGTCCAGGGCCCCCTACGAGCAGTACTTC.

V is TRBV4-3 and J is TRBJ1-6; D is undetermined. Looked up from germline, CDR1 is LGHNA and CDR2 is YSLEER. Trimming removed 0 bases from V and 12 bases from J, with 15 bases in between. The CDR3 has 15 amino acids. This chain's CDR3 is CASSQEGGRMGPLHF. The CDR3 DNA is TGCGCCAGCAGCCAAGAGGGAGGGAGGATGGGACCCCTCCACTTT.

This chain joins TRBV30 and TRBJ2-7; D is uncertain. The germline gives CDR1 GTSNPN, CDR2 SVGIG (reference sequence). The CDR3 runs to 14 residues. V was cut by 2 bases and J by 3 bases, with 14 bases left in between. The CDR3 nucleotides read TGTGCCTGGAGTCCCCCCCCCGGAGACTACGAGCAGTACTTC. Its translation is CAWSPPPGDYEQYF.

The chain employs TRBV7-2 and TRBJ2-5, with no clear D. V dropped 1 base and J dropped 4 bases, with 16 bases sitting between them. Germline assignment: CDR1 SGHTA and CDR2 FQGNSA. The CDR3 is 16 residues long. CDR3 region: CASSLDSSVLGETQYF. The CDR3 bases are TGTGCCAGCAGCTTAGATTCCTCGGTTCTGGGAGAGACCCAGTACTTC.

V is TRBV5-1 and J is TRBJ2-5, with D unresolved. V lost 0 bases and J 5 bases, leaving 8 bases between the germline ends. The germline V gene has CDR1 SGHRS and CDR2 YFSETQ. The CDR3 contains 13 residues. For the CDR3, the DNA is TGCGCCAGCAGCTTGGAAGGGAAGGAGACCCAGTACTTC. This translates into CASSLEGKETQYF.

This rearrangement joins TRBV7-9 to TRBJ1-2, with D tentatively TRBD1 (5 bases). CDR3 length: 18 amino acids. Germline-derived CDR1 and CDR2 are SEHNR and FQNEAQ (reference sequence). Trimming took 5 bases from V and 4 from J, leaving 26 bases between them. The CDR3 nucleotides are TGTGCCAGCAGCCAAGACGGCGGTATGAGGGGTCGTTTCTATGGCTACACCTTC. This gives the protein CASSQDGGMRGRFYGYTF.

This clone was detected a few times. This chain connects TRBV10-1 to TRBJ2-2; D gene unclear. Trimming cost V 4 bases and J 1 base, with 7 bases left between them. There are 14 residues in the CDR3. Germline V gene sequence: CDR1 WNHNN, CDR2 SYGVQD (reference sequence). DNA for the CDR3: TGCGCCAGCAGTGGGCCCCGGAACACCGGGGAGCTGTTTTTT. The encoded protein is CASSGPRNTGELFF.

The genes are TRBV19 and TRBJ1-5; D may be TRBD1 (6 bases). The CDR3 runs to 16 residues. Trimming removed 3 bases from V and 3 bases from J, with 15 bases in between. Germline V CDR1 and CDR2: LNHDA, SQIVND (reference sequence). The CDR3 sequence is CASSISQGLYNQPQHF. The CDR3 nucleotides read TGTGCCAGTAGTATTTCCCAGGGGCTCTACAATCAGCCCCAGCATTTT.

The rearrangement joins TRBV4-3 to TRBJ2-4, with 8 bases that match TRBD2. V lost 0 bases and J lost 6; bases outside the gene matches: 7. This CDR3 has 16 amino acids. The germline CDR1 and CDR2 sequences are LGHNA and YSLEER. CDR3 DNA: TGCGCCAGCAGCCAAGAGACGGGGGGGGCCGGAAACATTCAGTACTTC. This translates into CASSQETGGAGNIQYF.

As concerns this clone: Other DNA sequences from this sample encode an identical CDR3 as well. The chain links TRBV2 to TRBJ1-1, with D possibly matching TRBD1 (5 bases). This CDR3 is built from 13 residues. V lost 6 bases and J 1 base, leaving 9 bases between the germline ends. Germline V gives CDR1 SNHLY, CDR2 FYNNEI. CDR3 sequence (DNA): TGTGCCAGCAGCGATGACAGGAACACTGAAGCTTTCTTT. As protein: CASSDDRNTEAFF.

V gene TRBV2 combines with J gene TRBJ1-5; TRBD1 agrees at 8 bases. The CDR3 length is 14 residues. CDR1 SNHLY and CDR2 FYNNEI come from the germline V gene. V gave up 4 bases and J gave up 6 bases; unmatched junction bases: 5. The CDR3 nucleotides are TGTGCCAGCAGTGTGGCAGGGGGCAGTCAGCCCCAGCATTTT. Encoded protein: CASSVAGGSQPQHF.

The chain combines TRBV15 with TRBJ2-3; no reliable D call. Germline V lookup: CDR1 LNHNV, CDR2 YYDKDF (reference sequence). Between the trimmed V and J ends, which lost 1 base and 2 bases, there was a span of 16 bases. This CDR3 comprises 17 residues. As DNA, the CDR3 is TGTGCCACCAGCAGAGTTCGAGCCTTCACACTCACAGATACGCAGTATTTT. Protein sequence: CATSRVRAFTLTDTQYF.

The chain couples TRBV5-5 to TRBJ2-7, with 10 bases identical to TRBD2. The CDR3 totals 15 residues. Germline trimming cut 4 bases from V and 2 bases from J; bases unmatched to any gene: 6. The V gene's germline CDR1 is SGHKS and CDR2 YYEKEE (reference sequence). The CDR3 spells CASSIGTSATYEQYF. In DNA, the CDR3 is TGTGCCAGCAGCATCGGGACTAGCGCTACCTACGAGCAGTACTTC.

The chain uses TRBV30 and TRBJ2-1; D gene ambiguous. Germline V gives CDR1 GTSNPN, CDR2 SVGIG (reference sequence). The CDR3 spans 16 residues. Trimming left V 0 bases short and J 0 bases short, with 12 bases between. The CDR3 is CAWSVGRISSYNEQFF. CDR3 in DNA: TGTGCCTGGAGTGTCGGGCGGATTAGCTCCTACAATGAGCAGTTCTTC.